A selection of T cell receptor beta chains follows, all from one sample in a study of T cell clonotyping in hematopoietic cell transplantation. This table comes from immunoSEQ multiplex PCR, and its TCRdb copy is limited to in-frame clones, with some not included. Of approximately 44,000 clones listed, about 95% are singletons. The specimen was peripheral blood mononuclear cells. All receptors derive from a young man in good health. Some clones in this sample may be carry-over from other donors' samples. CDR3s leave out the opening cysteine and the closing phenylalanine or tryptophan. D genes are given only for firm matches.

TRBJ1-5 TRBV27 . ASSLWQNQPQH
TRBJ1-1 TRBV9 . ASSPRSGSGWTEAF
TRBJ2-3 TRBV9 . ASSVGGPGVADTQY
TRBJ1-1 TRBV29-1 . SVEVDRNTEAF
TRBJ1-1 TRBV11-3 . ASSLEGVDTEAF
TRBJ1-4 TRBV29-1 TRBD1 SVEEGTGGGKLF
TRBJ2-1 TRBV11-3 TRBD1 ASSLRGQGRDEQF
TRBJ2-2 TRBV4-2 . ASSQVGGAITGELF
TRBJ2-7 TRBV6-5 TRBD2 ASSYSWAGDYEQY
TRBJ2-7 TRBV2 . ASWETYEQY
TRBJ2-1 TRBV5-4 TRBD2 ASSLGGRGDEQF